Described below is a single T cell receptor (beta chain) sequence and its context. This clone's antigen is unknown. No quality values exist for individual bases; no much larger clone is one base distant. The data stem from a study of T cells after yellow fever vaccination (dated by TCRdb to the late 2010s). Looking at the study overall: The SMART-Seq v4 Ultra Low Input RNA kit was used to prepare libraries from fractions with low cell numbers. Two healthy male donors made up the cohort, one aged 18 to 30 years and the other aged 30 to 40 years. To follow T-cell clones before and after primary and booster YFV17D yellow fever vaccination, bulk TCR alpha and beta repertoires were sequenced over time. Blood was collected at multiple timepoints before and after primary and secondary immunization, and bulk PBMC replicates and cell subsets were isolated. Study-level results and caveats: Most clones expanded after primary vaccination (96% of CD4 and 88% of CD8) were re-detected after the booster, suggesting that broad memory maintenance occurred. The secondary T-cell response was found to be weaker but faster than the primary response, with a peak reached on day 5 rather than on day 15. A small share of clonotypes was detected in both CD4 and CD8 compartments, with the overlap likely arising from convergent recombination. Computational filtering was needed because FACS-sorted repertoires could contain abundant contaminating clonotypes from the bulk population. Because only a couple of donors were included in the study, the extent to which the findings can be generalized is limited.

Explained via the paper, the treatment or condition label denotes: live attenuated yellow fever vaccine strain. At each blood-draw timepoint, two biological replicates of bulk PBMCs were obtained. PBMCs were isolated from peripheral blood using a standard Ficoll-Paque protocol. RNA was extracted with TriZol from bulk PBMCs, CD4 and CD8 fractions, and dextramer-positive and dextramer-negative fractions. TCR cDNA was synthesized by 5'RACE template switching, through which a universal primer site and unique molecular identifiers were introduced. Priming for cDNA synthesis came from both the TCR alpha and TCR beta constant segments. Libraries were amplified in two PCR steps, with sample barcodes and sequencing adapters added in the second step. Sequencing of libraries was done on Illumina HiSeq 2500 (2x100 bp) or NovaSeq (2x150 bp). Per the source publication's procedure: MIGEC handled demultiplexing of reads and collapsing into UMI consensus sequences, while MiXCR performed V(D)J alignment. Using edgeR on replicate PBMC samples, clonotypes were called vaccine-responding if FDR was below 0.01 and the log2 fold change was above 5 up to day 15. Each bulk clonotype was labeled CD4 or CD8 based on which sequenced repertoire, CD4 or CD8, contained the clonotype at higher abundance. The raw public reads went through TCRdb reprocessing: fastp at Q25, MiXCR clone calling, in-frame beta chains kept. Identical CDR3 proteins give one entry, which carries the most common genes and DNA. Here the V and J calls rest on TCRdb's processing, not on the authors' analysis. The sample table lists about 350,000 distinct CDR3 sequences, roughly 7.5% of them with a count of one. Clones ranked in the top ten supply approximately 16% of the sample.

Sample: PBMCs, taken 45 days after the first yellow fever vaccination. The clonotype comes from a man between 18 and 29 years old who received the YFV17D yellow fever vaccine.

The sequenced DNA is TGTGCCAGCAGCTTGCAGGACTATGGTTCACCCCTCCACTTT. Its protein is CASSLQDYGSPLHF. This chain is built from TRBV7-8 and TRBJ1-6, with an unclear D gene assignment. Reading the germline V gene gives CDR1 SGHVS and CDR2 FQNEAQ. V and J are truncated by 3 bases and 9 bases respectively, leaving an intervening sequence of 12 bases. Including the terminal cysteine and phenylalanine, the CDR3 comprises 14 residues. Here the CDR3 DNA is all that survives: 42 bases in frame from base 1.